The entry below gives a single TCR beta chain sequence along with its context. Antigen: not known. This sample was included in a study of T-cell memory formation after mild COVID-19. Study information: Clusters were largely donor specific.

TCRdb ran MiXCR on the 5' RACE reads and lists one entry per CDR3 protein. Here the sample spans 300,000 to 350,000 distinct CDR3 sequences, roughly 19% being singletons. Trimming left V 3 bases short and J 5 bases short, with 13 bases between. The CDR3 spans 14 residues. Germline values: CDR1 SGHTA, CDR2 FQGNSA. Findings and caveats of the study: Clones shrinking from day 15 to 85 showed even CD4/CD8 mixes; later expanders tilted CD4+. The authors did not confirm SARS-CoV-2 specificity of second-wave clones peaking day 37. Those CD4+ clones that contracted were mainly in CM and EM (CD8+ ones in EMRA).

Sample: PBMCs or a T cell subset sorted from them (not recorded which). The clonotype comes from a man aged 18 to 30 who had mild COVID-19 (a few samples of this study predate the infection). Cell type and time point are not known. This chain links TRBV7-2 with TRBJ2-5, with D maybe TRBD2 (6 bases). DNA for the CDR3: TGTGCCAGCAGCTTCATCGTGCGGGGCGAGACCCAGTACTTC. This gives the protein CASSFIVRGETQYF.